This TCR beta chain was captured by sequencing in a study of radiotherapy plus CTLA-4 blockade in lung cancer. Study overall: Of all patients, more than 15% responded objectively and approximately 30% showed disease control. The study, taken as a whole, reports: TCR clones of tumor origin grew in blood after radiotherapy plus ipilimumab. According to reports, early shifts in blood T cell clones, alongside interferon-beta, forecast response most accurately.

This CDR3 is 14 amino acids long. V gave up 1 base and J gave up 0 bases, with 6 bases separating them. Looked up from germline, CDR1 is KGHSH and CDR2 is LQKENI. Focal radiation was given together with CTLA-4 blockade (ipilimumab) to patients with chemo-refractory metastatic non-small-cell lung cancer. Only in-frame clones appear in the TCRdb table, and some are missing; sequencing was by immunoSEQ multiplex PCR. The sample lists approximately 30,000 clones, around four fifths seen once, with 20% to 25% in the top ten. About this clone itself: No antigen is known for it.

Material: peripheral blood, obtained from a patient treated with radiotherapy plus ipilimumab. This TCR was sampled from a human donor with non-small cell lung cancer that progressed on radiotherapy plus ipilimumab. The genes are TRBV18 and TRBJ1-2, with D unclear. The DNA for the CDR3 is TGTGCCAGCTCACCACAGTCAGCTAACTATGGCTACACCTTC. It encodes CASSPQSANYGYTF. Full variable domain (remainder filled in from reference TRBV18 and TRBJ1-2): NAGVMQNPRHLVRRRGQEARLRCSPMKGHSHVYWYRQLPEEGLKFMVYLQKENIIDESGMPKERFSAEFPKEGPSILRIQQVVRGDSAAYFCASSPQSANYGYTFGSGTRLTVV.